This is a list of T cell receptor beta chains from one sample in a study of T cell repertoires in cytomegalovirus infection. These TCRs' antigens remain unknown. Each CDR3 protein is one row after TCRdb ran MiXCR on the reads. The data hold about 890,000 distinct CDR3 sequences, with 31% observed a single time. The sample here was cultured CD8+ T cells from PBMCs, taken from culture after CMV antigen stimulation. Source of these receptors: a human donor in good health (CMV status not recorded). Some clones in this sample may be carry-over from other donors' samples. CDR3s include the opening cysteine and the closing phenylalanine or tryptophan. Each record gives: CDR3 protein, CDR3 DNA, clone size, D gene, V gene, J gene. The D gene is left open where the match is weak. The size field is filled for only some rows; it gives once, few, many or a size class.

CASSYTTGERDSPLHF,TGTGCCAGCAGTTACACCACAGGGGAGCGGGATTCACCCCTCCACTTT,few,TRBD1,TRBV6-5,TRBJ1-6
CASSLQAGLGQETQYF,TGTGCCAGCAGCCTACAAGCGGGGCTGGGCCAAGAGACCCAGTACTTC,many,TRBD2,TRBV7-6,TRBJ2-5
CAISDPGYRNTIYF,TGTGCCATCAGTGATCCAGGGTATAGGAACACCATATATTTT,NA,NA,TRBV10-3,TRBJ1-3
CASSQEKGADRERENQPQHF,TGCGCCAGCAGCCAAGAAAAGGGAGCGGACAGAGAGCGGGAAAATCAGCCCCAGCATTTT,NA,NA,TRBV4-3,TRBJ1-5
CASSPFQGAKNGYTF,TGTGCCAGCAGCCCATTCCAGGGGGCGAAGAATGGCTACACCTTC,few,TRBD1,TRBV5-5,TRBJ1-2
CSVGSGLDGYTF,TGCAGCGTTGGCTCGGGCTTGGATGGCTACACCTTC,NA,NA,TRBV29-1,TRBJ1-2
CASTGDGVYGYTF,TGTGCCAGCACGGGGGACGGCGTCTATGGCTACACCTTC,few,NA,TRBV6-1,TRBJ1-2
CASSYAPYSYNEQFF,TGTGCCAGCAGTTACGCTCCCTACTCCTACAATGAGCAGTTCTTC,NA,NA,TRBV6-8,TRBJ2-1
CASSPRWGRDTEAFF,TGTGCCAGCAGTCCCCGGTGGGGGCGAGACACTGAAGCTTTCTTT,NA,NA,TRBV2,TRBJ1-1
CASSQRGGADTQYF,TGTGCCAGCAGCCAAAGAGGGGGCGCAGATACGCAGTATTTT,NA,TRBD1,TRBV7-6,TRBJ2-3
CASSEQDRGQPQHF,TGTGCCAGCAGTGAACAGGACAGGGGTCAGCCCCAGCATTTT,NA,TRBD1,TRBV25-1,TRBJ1-5
CASSLETKAFF,TGTGCCAGCAGCTTAGAGACAAAAGCTTTCTTT,few,NA,TRBV11-1,TRBJ1-1
CASSENLGAMVTDTQYF,TGTGCCAGCAGCGAGAACTTGGGGGCAATGGTAACAGATACGCAGTATTTT,NA,NA,TRBV27,TRBJ2-3
CASSSDRAYGCTF,TGTGCCAGCAGTTCAGACAGAGCCTATGGCTGCACCTTC,once,NA,TRBV7-4,TRBJ1-2
CASSIGQGREPQHF,TGTGCCAGTAGTATTGGACAGGGTCGGGAGCCCCAGCATTTT,few,TRBD1,TRBV19,TRBJ1-5
CAIRGEVNTEAFF,TGTGCCATCAGGGGGGAGGTGAACACTGAAGCTTTCTTT,few,NA,TRBV10-3,TRBJ1-1
CASSLKGPKLNGYTF,TGTGCCAGCAGCTTAAAAGGGCCTAAACTGAATGGCTACACCTTC,few,NA,TRBV7-9,TRBJ1-2
CASSFRLAGAQDTQYF,TGTGCCAGCAGTTTCCGACTAGCGGGGGCCCAGGATACGCAGTATTTT,few,TRBD2,TRBV27,TRBJ2-3
CSFARTTHNEQFF,TGCAGCTTTGCACGGACTACCCACAATGAGCAGTTCTTC,NA,NA,TRBV29-1,TRBJ2-1
CASSSRRDTEEEKLFF,TGTGCCAGCAGTTCAAGGCGGGACACAGAGGAAGAAAAACTGTTTTTT,many,NA,TRBV12-3/TRBV12-4,TRBJ1-4
CASRRQGWEAFF,TGTGCCAGCAGGAGGCAGGGCTGGGAAGCTTTCTTT,NA,NA,TRBV6-6,TRBJ1-1
CASSLWDSKNTEAFF,TGTGCCAGCAGCTTATGGGACAGCAAGAACACTGAAGCTTTCTTT,few,TRBD1,TRBV11-2,TRBJ1-1
CTSSYGQSMFQFF,TGTACCAGCAGTTACGGCCAGTCGATGTTTCAGTTCTTC,once,NA,TRBV6-5,TRBJ2-1
CASSYSIGLAVYNEQSF,TGTGCCAGCAGTTACTCGATCGGACTAGCGGTCTACAATGAGCAGTCCTTC,NA,TRBD2,TRBV6-5,TRBJ2-1
CASSPTTGFLSPLHF,TGTGCCAGCAGCCCTACCACAGGGTTCCTTTCACCCCTCCACTTT,few,NA,TRBV7-8,TRBJ1-6
CASNRTPGSNQPQHF,TGTGCCAGCAATCGAACCCCAGGGTCGAATCAGCCCCAGCATTTT,NA,NA,TRBV27,TRBJ1-5
CASSAGALNTGELFF,TGTGCCAGCAGCGCGGGAGCCTTGAACACCGGGGAGCTGTTTTTT,NA,TRBD2,TRBV5-4,TRBJ2-2
CASSLEGRTTTNEKLFF,TGTGCCAGCAGCTTAGAGGGCAGGACTACAACTAATGAAAAACTGTTTTTT,NA,NA,TRBV7-4,TRBJ1-4
CASSLSPLDRADTQYF,TGTGCCAGCAGTTTAAGCCCGCTGGACAGGGCAGATACGCAGTATTTT,NA,TRBD1,TRBV28,TRBJ2-3
CASSMGQTYGYTF,TGTGCCAGTAGTATGGGGCAGACCTATGGCTACACCTTC,NA,NA,TRBV19,TRBJ1-2
CASSYGGLPGGTDTQYF,TGTGCCAGCAGTTACGGCGGCCTCCCGGGAGGGACAGATACGCAGTATTTT,few,TRBD2,TRBV6-5,TRBJ2-3
CAATGGAFNEQFF,TGTGCCGCGACGGGGGGGGCCTTTAATGAGCAGTTCTTC,NA,TRBD2,TRBV27,TRBJ2-1
CASSQQAFTDTQYF,TGTGCCAGCAGCCAGCAGGCCTTCACAGATACGCAGTATTTT,NA,NA,TRBV6-1,TRBJ2-3
CASSFGQAAWNSPLHF,TGTGCCAGCAGCTTCGGACAGGCGGCCTGGAATTCACCCCTCCACTTT,once,TRBD1,TRBV6-6,TRBJ1-6
CASSRGAGETQYF,TGTGCTAGCTCCCGAGGGGCCGGGGAGACCCAGTACTTC,NA,NA,TRBV7-7,TRBJ2-5
CASSLVGAGSFYNEQFF,TGTGCCAGCAGCTTAGTAGGTGCGGGGAGTTTTTACAATGAGCAGTTCTTC,NA,NA,TRBV11-3,TRBJ2-1
CASSLYASGQGAEAFF,TGTGCCAGCAGTTTATACGCCTCGGGACAGGGGGCTGAAGCTTTCTTT,few,TRBD1,TRBV27,TRBJ1-1
CASSSSYSQNGNQPQHF,TGTGCCAGCAGCTCCTCTTACTCCCAGAACGGCAATCAGCCCCAGCATTTT,few,NA,TRBV7-9,TRBJ1-5
CASSGPPDSHF,TGTGCCAGCAGTGGCCCCCCGGACAGCCACTTC,NA,NA,TRBV6-1,TRBJ2-4
CASSSGDADTGELFF,TGTGCCAGCAGTTCGGGGGATGCTGACACCGGGGAGCTGTTTTTT,many,NA,TRBV28,TRBJ2-2
CASRDRAQPQHF,TGTGCCAGCAGGGACAGGGCTCAGCCCCAGCATTTT,few,TRBD1,TRBV2,TRBJ1-5
CASSMRHRQEIYNEQFF,TGTGCCAGTAGTATGCGCCACAGACAGGAGATCTACAATGAGCAGTTCTTC,few,NA,TRBV19,TRBJ2-1
CASSAQGALNNSPLHF,TGTGCCAGCAGTGCCCAGGGGGCTTTGAATAATTCACCCCTCCACTTT,NA,TRBD1,TRBV25-1,TRBJ1-6
CASSQDSSKDRGTDTQYF,TGTGCCAGCAGCCAAGATTCATCTAAGGACAGAGGCACAGATACGCAGTATTTT,NA,NA,TRBV14,TRBJ2-3
CASSEDPFMNTEAFF,TGTGCCAGCAGTGAGGACCCATTCATGAACACTGAAGCTTTCTTT,NA,NA,TRBV6-1,TRBJ1-1
CASSSFRDAGEKLFF,TGTGCCAGCAGCTCATTCCGGGACGCCGGAGAAAAACTGTTTTTT,few,NA,TRBV7-8,TRBJ1-4
CASSLGVQETQYF,TGTGCCAGCAGCTTGGGTGTACAAGAGACCCAGTACTTC,many,NA,TRBV7-9,TRBJ2-5
CASSPSGIGGYTF,TGTGCCAGCAGTCCGTCGGGGATCGGTGGCTACACCTTC,few,NA,TRBV27,TRBJ1-2
CASKDVDISQETQYF,TGTGCCAGCAAGGACGTAGACATCTCCCAAGAGACCCAGTACTTC,NA,NA,TRBV28,TRBJ2-5
CASSYRSSYEQYF,TGTGCCAGCAGTTACCGCAGCTCCTACGAGCAGTACTTC,few,NA,TRBV6-2/TRBV6-3,TRBJ2-7
CASTAAGGQDTQYF,TGTGCCAGCACAGCCGCGGGGGGGCAGGATACGCAGTATTTT,NA,TRBD2,TRBV7-3,TRBJ2-3
CASSSSGVLEQFF,TGTGCCAGCAGCTCCTCAGGGGTTCTTGAGCAGTTCTTC,NA,NA,TRBV11-3,TRBJ2-1
CASSDRTGSVITF,TGTGCCAGCAGCGACCGGACAGGGAGCGTTATCACCTTC,few,TRBD1,TRBV7-9,TRBJ1-2